The rows below give T cell receptor beta chains drawn from one sample of a study of T cell responses to AZD1222 COVID-19 vaccine. Here immunoSEQ multiplex PCR was the method, and the copy in TCRdb shows in-frame clones only, minus some. The sample consists of more than 80,000 clones, about 90% of them appearing once. The specimen comprised peripheral blood, sampled 28 days after the second AZD1222 dose. These receptors all stem from an adult who received the AZD1222 COVID-19 vaccine. Both conserved end residues are part of each CDR3. The D gene is left open where the match is weak. The size field is filled for only some rows; it gives once, few, many or a size class.

d_gene	v_gene	abundance	j_gene	CDR3nt	CDR3aa
TRBD2	TRBV9	.	TRBJ2-2	TGTGCCAGCAGCGTCCAAGCGGGAACGAACACCGGGGAGCTGTTTTTT	CASSVQAGTNTGELFF
TRBD1	TRBV7-2	.	TRBJ2-7	TGTGCCAGCAGCTTGGGACAGGGGGTGTACGAGCAGTACTTC	CASSLGQGVYEQYF
.	TRBV6-2/TRBV6-3	.	TRBJ2-5	TGTGCCAGCAGTTACTCAGGGTCGTACCAAGAGACCCAGTACTTC	CASSYSGSYQETQYF
.	TRBV6-2/TRBV6-3	.	TRBJ1-2	TGTGCCAGCAGTCCGCCGTTGGGAGACTATGGCTACACCTTC	CASSPPLGDYGYTF
.	TRBV5-1	.	TRBJ2-7	TGCGCCAGCAGCACTTCCGGGACTTCTTCCTACGAGCAGTACTTC	CASSTSGTSSYEQYF
.	TRBV28	.	TRBJ1-2	TGTGCCAGCAGTTATGGTCCCAAAGGCTACACCTTC	CASSYGPKGYTF
TRBD2	TRBV7-6	.	TRBJ2-5	TGTGCCAGCAGCTTCACTAGCGGGGGGGGAAATGTGGAGACCCAGTACTTC	CASSFTSGGGNVETQYF
.	TRBV7-2	once	TRBJ1-4	TGTGCCAGCAGCTTAGGGCCCGACACCTCGGGGGAAAAACTGTTTTTT	CASSLGPDTSGEKLFF
TRBD1	TRBV11-3	.	TRBJ2-2	TGTGCCAGCAGCCCACCCACGGGACAGCGAGGGACCGGGGAGCTGTTTTTT	CASSPPTGQRGTGELFF
.	TRBV19	.	TRBJ2-1	TGTGCCAGTAGTATTGAAGGGGTCCCCTACAATGAGCAGTTCTTC	CASSIEGVPYNEQFF
TRBD2	TRBV13	.	TRBJ2-3	TGTGCCAGCTCAAGCGGGGGGGACACAGATACGCAGTATTTT	CASSSGGDTDTQYF
TRBD1	TRBV7-8	.	TRBJ1-4	TGTGCCAGCAGCTTGCGGGACAGGGGATTCCTTGAGGAAAAACTGTTTTTT	CASSLRDRGFLEEKLFF
TRBD1	TRBV11-2	once	TRBJ2-7	TGTGCCAGCAGCTTAGAAGGTGGACAGGGGTACGAGCAGTACTTC	CASSLEGGQGYEQYF
TRBD2	TRBV29-1	.	TRBJ2-5	TGCAGCGTTGTTCTCCTAGCGGGGGGACAAGAGACCCAGTACTTC	CSVVLLAGGQETQYF
TRBD1	TRBV4-3	.	TRBJ1-6	TGCGCCAGCAGCCAAGCTCCGGGACAGCCGAATTCACCCCTCCACTTT	CASSQAPGQPNSPLHF